These 9 T cell receptor beta chains share one sample of origin, sequenced in a study of blood T cells in healthy people across ages. Then a second PCR, running roughly 7 to 11 cycles, was carried out with a sample-barcoded 5' primer and a J-beta primer mix. MiXCR, run by TCRdb on the 5' RACE reads, gives a single entry per CDR3 protein. The table shows about 680,000 distinct CDR3 sequences, with approximately 50% occurring only once. The material sequenced was blood. These TCRs come from an older woman in good health.

This clonotype was recorded a few times. J is TRBJ2-7 and V is TRBV29-1, with 10 bases lining up with TRBD1. Trimming at V came to 8 bases and at J to 6 bases, leaving 10 bases not matched to a gene. The CDR3 extends over 13 amino acids. CDR1 and CDR2 (germline): SQVTM, ANQGSEA. The CDR3 nucleotides are TGCAGCACGATCCGGGACAGGGGAGGCGAGCAGTACTTC. Its translation is CSTIRDRGGEQYF.

The chain uses TRBV6-6 and TRBJ2-7, with TRBD1 matching 10 bases. Trimming at V came to 6 bases and at J to 6 bases, leaving 11 bases not matched to a gene. The CDR3 extends over 15 amino acids. The germline V gene has CDR1 MNHNY and CDR2 SVGAGI (reference sequence). The CDR3: CASSLPDRGRGEQYF. Written as DNA, the CDR3 is TGTGCCAGCAGCCTACCCGACAGGGGGCGCGGCGAGCAGTACTTC.

The chain combines TRBV4-2 with TRBJ2-6; no clear D. V was pared by 0 bases and J by 0 bases, with 6 bases between. CDR3 length equals 16 residues. Germline values: CDR1 LGHNA, CDR2 YNFKEQ. The CDR3 sequence is CASSQDQDSGANVLTF. The CDR3 bases are TGTGCCAGCAGCCAAGATCAAGACTCTGGGGCCAACGTCCTGACTTTC.

To note about this clonotype: The junction departs from the called germline gene at one end, perhaps through a read error. This chain uses TRBV20-1 with TRBJ2-1, with TRBD2 matching 8 bases. The CDR3 spans 13 residues. The germline V gene has CDR1 DFQATT and CDR2 SNEGSKA (reference sequence). CDR3 sequence reads: CSARAGVGAQQFF. Here the CDR3 DNA reads TGCAGTGCAAGAGCGGGGGTAGGGGCCCAGCAGTTCTTC.

The CDR3 sequence: CASSWGGGQGNEQFF. The CDR3 DNA sequence: TGTGCCAGCAGCTGGGGTGGGGGACAGGGCAATGAGCAGTTCTTC. The rearrangement links TRBV7-2 to TRBJ2-1; 9 bases are a match to TRBD1. V was pared by 4 bases and J by 6 bases, with 7 bases of the junction left unmatched. CDR1 is SGHTA and CDR2 is FQGNSA in the germline V gene. The CDR3 is 15 amino acids.

The genes are TRBV4-1 and TRBJ2-5; no clear D. V was shortened by 4 bases and J by 1 base, with 16 bases between the two germline ends. Germline loops: CDR1 MGHRA, CDR2 YSYEKL. This CDR3 is built from 16 residues. The CDR3 DNA reads as TGCGCCAGCAGCCGAGACTCAGCAGGAAGCCAAGAGACCCAGTACTTC. Amino acid sequence: CASSRDSAGSQETQYF.

This chain joins TRBV9 and TRBJ2-3; D is unclear. This CDR3 has 14 amino acids. V shed 0 bases and J shed 3 bases, with 8 bases lying between them. From germline, CDR1 is SGDLS and CDR2 YYNGEE. The DNA of the CDR3 is TGTGCCAGCAGCGTAGCTACACGGACAGATACGCAGTATTTT. As protein: CASSVATRTDTQYF.

The CDR3 DNA follows: TGTGCCATCAGCTCGACAACAACTAATGAAAAACTGTTTTTT. As protein: CAISSTTTNEKLFF. This chain connects TRBV10-3 to TRBJ1-4, with D unclear. The CDR3 length is 14 residues. V lost 6 bases and J 0 bases, leaving 8 bases between the germline ends. Germline CDR1 ENHRY, CDR2 SYGVKD.

This sequence joins TRBV20-1 and TRBJ1-1; D call uncertain. V lost 3 bases and J lost 4, with 15 bases in between. The CDR3 sequence is 14 residues long. CDR1 and CDR2 (germline): DFQATT, SNEGSKA (reference sequence). The DNA for the CDR3 is TGCAGTGCTAGGATGGGCTGGAGTAGCACTGAAGCTTTCTTT. It is translated as CSARMGWSSTEAFF.